This T cell receptor beta chain originates from a study of glioma-infiltrating T cells. Notes on the study in general: Only very few CDR3 sequences appeared in both tissue and blood. Above-expected tissue-blood divergence occurred in all gliomas, most in low-grade ones.

Amplification of TCR alpha and beta CDR3 regions from RNA used iRepertoire nested multiplex PCR. One-step reverse transcription and amplification started from around 100-400 ng of tissue mRNA or PBMC total RNA. Each CDR3 protein is one row after TCRdb ran MiXCR on the multiplex PCR reads. The sample has under 150,000 distinct CDR3 sequences; 20% to 25% are singletons. V lost 5 bases, J lost 9 bases, and 14 bases lay in between. The germline V gene encodes CDR1 SNHLY and CDR2 FYNNEI. This CDR3 contains 13 residues. Regarding this clonotype: Its antigen is unidentified. Since no conserved phenylalanine or tryptophan closes the CDR3, a read error is the likely cause.

This TCR came from a human donor with low-grade glioma or glioblastoma, undergoing nonglioma brain surgery, or in good health (not recorded which). Sample: glioma tissue, nonneoplastic brain tissue, or PBMCs (not recorded which). The chain uses TRBV2 and TRBJ2-1; a possible D gene is TRBD2 (5 bases). CDR3 region: CASSSARAGEQFL. The CDR3 DNA reads as TGTGCCAGCAGTTCCGCGCGGGCGGGTGAGCAGTTCTTA.